Shown below are 14 T cell receptor beta chains from a single sample sequenced in a study of neurological immune-mediated disorders. Each CDR3 protein is one row after TCRdb ran MiXCR on the 5' RACE reads. The sample lists some 38,000 distinct CDR3 sequences; 11% to 15% were seen once. What was sequenced was PBMCs. These receptors were obtained from a woman between 50 and 59 years old with HTLV-1-associated myelopathy (HAM/TSP).

This clonotype came up many times. V usage is TRBV6-5 and J usage is TRBJ2-2; no clear D gene. Between the trimmed V and J ends, which lost 6 bases and 3 bases, there was a span of 11 bases. The V gene's germline CDR1 is MNHEY and CDR2 SVGAGI. This CDR3 is 14 amino acids long. CDR3 nucleotide sequence: TGTGCCAGCAGCCCCGGGCCGGACACCGGGGAGCTGTTTTTT. The encoded protein is CASSPGPDTGELFF.

This clonotype was counted at least ten times. V is TRBV7-2 and J is TRBJ1-1; TRBD1 might be the D (5 bases). CDR1 and CDR2 (germline): SGHTA, FQGNSA. Trimming took 4 bases from V and 5 from J, leaving 8 bases between them. This CDR3 contains 12 residues. Here the CDR3 DNA reads TGTGCCAGCAGCTCCCAGGGTACTGAAGCTTTCTTT. Its protein is CASSSQGTEAFF.

Many counts were recorded for this clonotype. CDR3 nucleotides: TGTGCCAGCAGTGAAGGACAGTACGGGAATGAAAAACTGTTTTTT. This sequence encodes CASSEGQYGNEKLFF. The V and J genes are TRBV6-1 and TRBJ1-4, with D possibly TRBD1 on 5 matching bases. Per germline, CDR1 MNHNS and CDR2 SASEGT. V was clipped by 1 base and J by 5 bases, with 11 bases between them. This CDR3 region has 15 residues.

As regards this clonotype: This may stem from a read error, because a much larger clone lies one nucleotide away. The J gene is TRBJ1-6, the V gene TRBV5-6; 7 bases are a match to TRBD1. The germline V gene has CDR1 SGHDT and CDR2 YYEEEE. CDR3 length: 15 residues. CDR3 residues: CSSSSVGTAPSPLHF. Here the CDR3 DNA reads TGTTCCAGCAGCTCCGTCGGGACAGCTCCTTCACCCCTCCACTTT.

This clonotype was observed many times. The chain uses TRBV12-3 or TRBV12-4 and TRBJ2-4, with a tentative D call TRBD1 (5 bases). The CDR3 runs 14 residues. V was trimmed by 5 bases and J by 1 base, leaving 9 bases between them. The CDR3 DNA follows: TGTGCCAGCAGTCAGGACACGGCCAAAAACATTCAGTACTTC. Protein sequence: CASSQDTAKNIQYF.

This clonotype came up many times. The V and J genes are TRBV15 and TRBJ2-2; no clear D. V was trimmed by 0 bases and J by 7 bases, leaving 6 bases between them. The CDR3 runs to 13 residues. Germline lookup yields CDR1 LNHNV and CDR2 YYDKDF (reference sequence). The CDR3 sequence is CATSRDNGGELFF. DNA of the CDR3: TGTGCCACCAGCAGAGATAACGGCGGGGAGCTGTTTTTT.

This clonotype was recorded at least ten times. The gene calls are TRBV29-1 and TRBJ2-1, with 7 bases fitting TRBD1. CDR1 SQVTM and CDR2 ANQGSEA come from the germline V gene. V lost 0 bases and J lost 3; bases outside the gene matches: 17. The CDR3 spans 19 residues. DNA of the CDR3: TGCAGCGTTGAAGAACAGACAGGGCATGAGGACCCACTCTACAATGAGCAGTTCTTC. This encodes CSVEEQTGHEDPLYNEQFF.

This clonotype was seen at least ten times. The rearrangement uses TRBV3-1 and TRBJ2-1; D is perhaps TRBD2 (6 bases). Germline V lookup: CDR1 LGHDT, CDR2 YNNKEL (reference sequence). The CDR3 runs to 16 residues. The germline V and J ends were trimmed by 1 base and 5 bases, with 15 bases remaining between them. The CDR3 DNA is TGTGCCAGCAGCCAAGTACTTACTTGGGGGGACAATGAGCAGTTCTTC. Residues: CASSQVLTWGDNEQFF.

The sample holds many counts of this clonotype. Here the CDR3 DNA reads TGTGCCAGCAGTACAGGGCTATATTCACCCCTCCACTTT. Translated: CASSTGLYSPLHF. The genes are TRBV14 and TRBJ1-6, with D possibly matching TRBD1 (6 bases). V lost 6 bases and J lost 8, with 11 bases in between. Germline V CDR1 and CDR2: SGHDN, FVKESK. The CDR3 is 13 amino acids. The entire variable domain, with the rest obtained from reference TRBV14 and TRBJ1-6, is as follows: EAGVTQFPSHSVIEKGQTVTLRCDPISGHDNLYWYRRVMGKEIKFLLHFVKESKQDESGMPNNRFLAERTGGTYSTLKVQPAELEDSGVYFCASSTGLYSPLHFGNGTRLTVT.

The sample holds many counts of this clonotype. J is TRBJ2-7 and V is TRBV15; TRBD2 matches at 12 bases. Germline values: CDR1 LNHNV, CDR2 YYDKDF (reference sequence). The CDR3 covers 14 residues. Unmatched junction bases numbered 7, after V lost 7 bases and J lost 6 bases. CDR3 residues: CATTDLAGGFEQYF. The CDR3 coding sequence is TGTGCCACCACCGACCTAGCGGGAGGGTTCGAGCAGTACTTC.

This clonotype was recorded many times. The chain couples TRBV29-1 to TRBJ2-5, with D perhaps TRBD2 (6 bases). CDR1 SQVTM and CDR2 ANQGSEA come from the germline V gene. V was shortened by 0 bases and J by 4 bases, with 9 bases between the two germline ends. The CDR3 is made up of 13 amino acids. The CDR3 DNA sequence: TGCAGCGTTGAAGATTCGGGGGTAGAGACCCAGTACTTC. Protein: CSVEDSGVETQYF.

Regarding this clonotype: With a much larger clone just one base away, this may be a read error. The chain joins TRBV6-2 or TRBV6-3 to TRBJ2-5; D is ambiguous. From germline, CDR1 is MNHEY and CDR2 SVGEGT. Trimming took off 6 bases at V and 5 bases at J, with 16 bases between the two ends. The CDR3 is made up of 14 amino acids. CDR3 DNA: TGTGCCAGCAGACGTGGAGTGGTCCTGGAGACCCAGTACTTC. As protein: CASRRGVVLETQYF.

This clonotype was recorded at least ten times. The genes are TRBV6-2 or TRBV6-3 and TRBJ2-1; 7 bases are shared with TRBD1. V lost 5 bases and J lost 8; bases outside the gene matches: 18. The CDR3 has 17 amino acids. Looked up from germline, CDR1 is MNHEY and CDR2 is SVGEGT. CDR3 region: CASSPRQGQLVGDEQFF. CDR3 DNA sequence: TGTGCCAGCAGTCCCCGACAGGGCCAGTTGGTCGGGGATGAGCAGTTCTTC.

This chain uses TRBV20-1 with TRBJ1-1; 9 bases fit TRBD1. J gave up 4 bases and V 1 base, and 7 bases lay outside the gene matches. Germline loops: CDR1 DFQATT, CDR2 SNEGSKA (reference sequence). CDR3 length: 15 residues. This CDR3 is CSARVYRGLVTEAFF. The CDR3 bases are TGCAGTGCTAGAGTTTACAGGGGGCTTGTCACTGAAGCTTTCTTT.